Below, 30 T cell receptor beta chains from the same sample are listed, as sequenced in a study of blood T cell repertoires in COVID-19. Profiled with immunoSEQ multiplex PCR; TCRdb holds only in-frame clones, not every one. The sample comprises approximately 210,000 clones, 80% to 90% of which are singletons, and 2% to 3% rests with the top ten. Material for sequencing was peripheral blood. These receptor sequences come from a woman in her thirties or forties with active or convalescent COVID-19.

The chain combines TRBV29-1 with TRBJ1-1; 7 bases line up with TRBD1. Germline assignment: CDR1 SQVTM and CDR2 ANQGSEA. Germline trimming cut 3 bases from V and 6 bases from J; bases unmatched to any gene: 7. The CDR3 sequence is 13 residues long. The chain's CDR3 is CSVDDDRAPEAFF. CDR3 DNA sequence: TGCAGCGTTGACGACGACAGGGCCCCTGAAGCTTTCTTT.

V gene TRBV20-1 combines with J gene TRBJ2-1, with TRBD1 matching 9 bases. CDR3 length: 15 amino acids. Germline CDR1 is DFQATT and CDR2 is SNEGSKA (reference sequence). CDR3 region: CSASGTGKNYNEQFF. The DNA for the CDR3 is TGCAGCGCGAGTGGGACAGGGAAGAATTACAATGAGCAGTTCTTC.

This clone showed up just once. Other DNA sequences from this sample encode an identical CDR3 as well. The CDR3: CASSLDSNQPQHF. The CDR3 bases are TGTGCCAGCAGCTTGGACTCGAATCAGCCCCAGCATTTT. This chain uses TRBV28 with TRBJ1-5; D not resolved. Looked up from germline, CDR1 is MDHEN and CDR2 is SYDVKM. Deletions cut 6 bases from V and 4 bases from J, with 10 bases between. The CDR3 has 13 residues.

The chain joins TRBV6-6 to TRBJ1-1, with a tentative D call TRBD1 (6 bases). Trimming shortened V by 2 bases and J by 6 bases, and 16 bases separated the two germline ends. The germline gives CDR1 MNHNY, CDR2 SVGAGI (reference sequence). This CDR3 has 15 residues. The CDR3: CASSYPPRGGSEAFF. The CDR3 DNA follows: TGTGCCAGCAGTTACCCCCCTAGAGGGGGTTCTGAAGCTTTCTTT.

The V call is TRBV2, the J call TRBJ1-5, with D hard to call. Per the germline V gene, CDR1 is SNHLY and CDR2 is FYNNEI. This CDR3 has 13 residues. V lost 5 bases to trimming and J lost 0 bases, with 5 bases between them. The CDR3 spells CASSQDSNQPQHF. The CDR3 DNA follows: TGTGCCAGCAGTCAGGATAGCAATCAGCCCCAGCATTTT.

Turning to this clone: The junction differs from germline at one of its ends, possibly a read error. This chain uses TRBV7-8 with TRBJ1-5; TRBD1 might be the D (6 bases). The CDR3 extends over 17 amino acids. The germline V gene has CDR1 SGHVS and CDR2 FQNEAQ. The CDR3 region has the DNA TGTGCCAGCAGATTAGGTCCCAGGGGCGGCAGCAATCAGCCCCAGCATTTT. Its protein product is CASRLGPRGGSNQPQHF.

The V and J genes are TRBV5-1 and TRBJ1-4; tentative D call: TRBD1 (6 bases). CDR3 size: 17 residues. Trimming left V 4 bases short and J 7 bases short, with 23 bases between. The germline CDR1 and CDR2 sequences are SGHRS and YFSETQ. CDR3 residues: CASSVAGIQGQGEKLFF. The CDR3 region has the DNA TGCGCCAGCAGCGTGGCGGGTATACAGGGTCAAGGTGAAAAACTGTTTTTT.

The chain carries TRBV7-9 and TRBJ2-7; D might be TRBD2 (6 bases). The CDR3 contains 14 residues. Germline CDR1 reads SEHNR; CDR2 reads FQNEAQ (reference sequence). V was trimmed by 3 bases and J by 4 bases, leaving 13 bases between them. The CDR3 sequence: CASSLGEVEYEQYF. The CDR3 region has the DNA TGTGCCAGCAGCTTGGGGGAGGTAGAATACGAGCAGTACTTC.

CDR3 bases: TGTGCCACCAGTGACCCACAGGGAAGTGAGCAGTTCTTC. This codes for CATSDPQGSEQFF. The chain recombines TRBV24-1 with TRBJ2-1, with D possibly matching TRBD1 (6 bases). From germline, CDR1 is KGHDR and CDR2 SFDVKD. Trimming left V 4 bases short and J 9 bases short, with 12 bases between. There are 13 residues in the CDR3.

This clone appeared once. The chain employs TRBV7-6 and TRBJ2-3; D ambiguous. Trimming left V 0 bases short and J 5 bases short, with 6 bases between. CDR3 length: 13 amino acids. Germline CDR1 SGHVS, CDR2 FNYEAQ. The CDR3 sequence: CASSLAQLDTQYF. In DNA, the CDR3 is TGTGCCAGCAGCTTAGCTCAGTTAGATACGCAGTATTTT.

The DNA of the CDR3 is TGTGCCTGGAGTGTACTAGCGGAAGAGACCCAGTACTTC. It codes for CAWSVLAEETQYF. The rearrangement joins TRBV30 to TRBJ2-5; 8 positions agree with TRBD2. There are 13 residues in the CDR3. CDR1 GTSNPN and CDR2 SVGIG come from the germline V gene (reference sequence). Trimming took 0 bases from V and 3 from J; bases not matched to a gene: 0.

The chain uses TRBV6-2 or TRBV6-3 and TRBJ1-2, with 11 positions matching TRBD1. Looked up from germline, CDR1 is MNHEY and CDR2 is SVGEGT. The CDR3 is 17 residues long. Trimming cost V 7 bases and J 0 bases; bases outside gene matches: 10. This CDR3 is CASIPRDRGTPNYGYTF. DNA for the CDR3: TGTGCCAGCATCCCCCGGGACAGGGGGACCCCTAACTATGGCTACACCTTC.

This chain connects TRBV27 to TRBJ2-5; 10 bases are a match to TRBD2. This CDR3 comprises 14 residues. CDR1 is MNHEY, CDR2 SMNVEV, per germline (reference sequence). The V and J ends lost 5 bases and 3 bases, in that order; junction bases with no gene match: 3. For the CDR3, the DNA is TGTGCCAGCAGTACTAGCGGGGTAGAAGAGACCCAGTACTTC. Residues: CASSTSGVEETQYF.

This rearrangement joins TRBV25-1 to TRBJ2-2; 8 nucleotides align to TRBD2. The CDR3 is 16 residues long. The germline V gene has CDR1 MGHDK and CDR2 SYGVNS. The V and J ends lost 1 base and 6 bases, in that order; junction bases with no gene match: 7. CDR3 nucleotides: TGTGCCAGCAGTGAATCATCGGGAGGGCGACCCGGGGAGCTGTTTTTT. This encodes CASSESSGGRPGELFF.

The chain couples TRBV10-3 to TRBJ1-2, with 9 bases matching TRBD1. The length of the CDR3 is 14 residues. The V segment lost 6 bases and the J segment 0 bases; nucleotides outside the gene matches: 2. The germline V gene encodes CDR1 ENHRY and CDR2 SYGVKD. In nucleotides, the CDR3 is TGTGCCATCAGAGGACAGGGGACTAACTATGGCTACACCTTC. This gives the protein CAIRGQGTNYGYTF.

V usage is TRBV6-5 and J usage is TRBJ1-4, with 9 bases identical to TRBD1. This CDR3 has 14 amino acids. The V segment lost 8 bases and the J segment 8 bases; nucleotides outside the gene matches: 9. Germline V CDR1 and CDR2: MNHEY, SVGAGI. In DNA form, the CDR3 reads TGTGCCAGCGGTCTGACAGGGGGAGGGGAAAAACTGTTTTTT. It codes for CASGLTGGGEKLFF.

This clone was picked up one time. The rearrangement uses TRBV24-1 and TRBJ2-1; 8 bases match TRBD1. V was clipped by 6 bases and J by 8 bases; unmatched bases: 11. CDR3 size: 15 residues. Germline CDR1 reads KGHDR; CDR2 reads SFDVKD. CDR3 protein: CATSKRQGTGDEQFF. The CDR3 DNA reads TGTGCCACCAGTAAACGACAGGGGACGGGCGATGAGCAGTTCTTC.

V usage is TRBV28 and J usage is TRBJ2-1, with 8 bases lining up with TRBD2. Germline CDR1 MDHEN, CDR2 SYDVKM. The CDR3 extends over 14 amino acids. V dropped 7 bases and J dropped 3; count of bases not matched to a gene: 5. CDR3 sequence (DNA): TGTGCCAGCACCGCCGGGACTAGCTACAATGAGCAGTTCTTC. Translated, it gives CASTAGTSYNEQFF.

The V gene is TRBV12-3 or TRBV12-4, the J gene TRBJ1-5; 8 bases map to TRBD1. The V and J ends lost 7 bases and 2 bases, in that order; junction bases with no gene match: 1. This CDR3 region has 13 residues. The CDR3, as DNA: TGTGCCAGCACGGGACAGGGCAATCAGCCCCAGCATTTT. This codes for CASTGQGNQPQHF.

Here the CDR3 reads CSVHGTIFAEAFF. In DNA form, the CDR3 reads TGCAGCGTCCATGGGACAATTTTCGCTGAAGCTTTCTTT. The V and J genes are TRBV29-1 and TRBJ1-1, with D possibly being TRBD1 (6 bases). Germline CDR1 is SQVTM and CDR2 is ANQGSEA. V shed 6 bases and J shed 6 bases, with 17 bases lying between them. This CDR3 is built from 13 residues.

This chain connects TRBV18 to TRBJ2-2; TRBD1 might be the D (5 bases). The CDR3 extends over 16 amino acids. Trimming stripped 1 base from V and 3 bases from J, with 12 bases between. CDR1 is KGHSH and CDR2 is LQKENI in the germline V gene. The DNA for the CDR3 is TGTGCCAGCTCACCACTTACAGGCGGCTACACCGGGGAGCTGTTTTTT. Its translation is CASSPLTGGYTGELFF. Full variable domain (outside the CDR3, taken from reference TRBV18 and TRBJ2-2): NAGVMQNPRHLVRRRGQEARLRCSPMKGHSHVYWYRQLPEEGLKFMVYLQKENIIDESGMPKERFSAEFPKEGPSILRIQQVVRGDSAAYFCASSPLTGGYTGELFFGEGSRLTVL.

The gene calls are TRBV28 and TRBJ1-4, with D perhaps TRBD1 (6 bases). The V end lost 6 bases, the J end lost 6 bases, and 14 bases lay between the germline ends. This CDR3 is 14 amino acids long. Germline CDR1 MDHEN, CDR2 SYDVKM. CDR3 amino acids: CASRDRTGYEKLFF. The CDR3 nucleotides read TGTGCCAGCAGAGACCGTACAGGGTATGAAAAACTGTTTTTT.

The chain recombines TRBV18 with TRBJ1-1; D remains ambiguous. V was trimmed by 3 bases and J by 4 bases, leaving 15 bases between them. The CDR3 has 15 amino acids. Germline V gene lookup returns CDR1 KGHSH and CDR2 LQKENI. This CDR3 reads CASSPLPLDGTEAFF. CDR3 DNA sequence: TGTGCCAGCTCACCCCTCCCACTTGATGGCACTGAAGCTTTCTTT.

This chain links TRBV24-1 with TRBJ1-1; D gene unclear. V was cut by 8 bases and J by 3 bases, with 12 bases left in between. This CDR3 comprises 13 residues. Germline CDR1 and CDR2: KGHDR and SFDVKD. Written as DNA, the CDR3 is TGTGCCACCAAACAGTCGTGGGACACTGAAGCTTTCTTT. It yields the protein CATKQSWDTEAFF.

The genes are TRBV14 and TRBJ2-1, with D perhaps TRBD1 (6 bases). Trimming left V 1 base short and J 10 bases short, with 11 bases between. The CDR3 consists of 13 residues. Germline V gene sequence: CDR1 SGHDN, CDR2 FVKESK. The CDR3 loop reads CASSQASGTEQFF. CDR3 DNA sequence: TGTGCCAGCAGCCAAGCTTCCGGGACAGAGCAGTTCTTC. The full variable domain, rest sourced from reference TRBV14 and TRBJ2-1, is EAGVTQFPSHSVIEKGQTVTLRCDPISGHDNLYWYRRVMGKEIKFLLHFVKESKQDESGMPNNRFLAERTGGTYSTLKVQPAELEDSGVYFCASSQASGTEQFFGPGTRLTVL.

The chain uses TRBV24-1 and TRBJ2-3; 8 nucleotides match TRBD2. The CDR3 spans 15 residues. CDR1 is KGHDR and CDR2 is SFDVKD in the germline V gene. With V trimmed by 5 bases and J by 4 bases, 7 bases remained unmatched. The CDR3 DNA is TGTGCCACCAGTGCCGGGACTAGTGGTGCAGATACGCAGTATTTT. Its protein product is CATSAGTSGADTQYF.

The chain recombines TRBV4-1 with TRBJ2-7, with a tentative D call TRBD1 (6 bases). Looked up from germline, CDR1 is MGHRA and CDR2 is YSYEKL. Trimming took off 2 bases at V and 0 bases at J, with 14 bases between the two ends. This CDR3 contains 16 residues. The CDR3 spells CASSQSVQGASYEQYF. For the CDR3, the DNA is TGCGCCAGCAGCCAATCAGTACAGGGCGCCTCCTACGAGCAGTACTTC.

The chain is built from TRBV10-3 and TRBJ1-2, with a weak D call TRBD1 (5 bases). V was clipped by 0 bases and J by 6 bases, with 14 bases between them. The CDR3 loop spans 15 amino acids. CDR1 is ENHRY and CDR2 is SYGVKD in the germline V gene. CDR3 loop: CAISESLGGPHGYTF. DNA of the CDR3: TGTGCCATCAGTGAGTCTTTGGGGGGTCCCCATGGCTACACCTTC.

The gene calls are TRBV12-5 and TRBJ2-1; TRBD2 agrees at 10 bases. This CDR3 spans 18 amino acids. Unmatched junction bases numbered 7, after V lost 2 bases and J lost 0 bases. Germline loops: CDR1 LGHNT, CDR2 FRNRAP. CDR3 region: CASGLRTSGVSSYNEQFF. The CDR3 DNA reads as TGTGCTAGTGGTTTGAGAACTAGCGGGGTGAGCTCCTACAATGAGCAGTTCTTC.

The rearrangement joins TRBV7-6 to TRBJ2-7, with a possible D match to TRBD2 (5 bases). This CDR3 comprises 15 residues. Looked up from germline, CDR1 is SGHVS and CDR2 is FNYEAQ. The germline V and J ends were trimmed by 1 base and 3 bases, with 13 bases remaining between them. The CDR3 DNA follows: TGTGCCAGCAGCTTAGAGGTAGCGAAATTCTACGAGCAGTACTTC. Residues: CASSLEVAKFYEQYF.